What follows describes a single T cell receptor (beta chain). The antigen is not known. The J segment lost 10 bases and the V segment lost 3 bases, leaving 8 bases of the junction unmatched. The germline CDR1 and CDR2 sequences are MDHEN and SYDVKM. This CDR3 contains 13 residues. Using immunoSEQ multiplex PCR, the repertoire was profiled, and TCRdb retains in-frame clones only, with some absent. This sample has 1,500,000 or so clones, with approximately 98.5% found just once. The sample originates from a study of shared clonotypes between healthy human individuals. Study-level points and caveats: The sharing of approximately 5.1% of naive CD4 clonotypes was seen across several donors. Generally, estimated richness proved larger in naive subsets than it did in memory subsets. Clonotypes shared by all four donors outscored non-shared clonotypes in generation probability. Incomplete sequencing of sorted subsets was indicated by rarefaction despite large depth.

V and J are TRBV28 and TRBJ1-2; 7 bases are shared with TRBD1. The sequenced sample consisted of naive CD4+ T cells sorted from blood. As for subset: CD45RA+ positively selected. This TCR came from a man aged 25 to 45 in good health. The chain's CDR3 is CASSLADRYLYTF. CDR3 sequence (DNA): TGTGCCAGCAGTTTGGCGGACAGGTACCTCTACACCTTC.